These 21 T cell receptor beta chains were sequenced from one sample in a study of beta chain features in type 1 diabetes. The authors reverse transcribed all of the isolated RNA, so sequencing captured expressed TCRB transcripts. The data were produced by immunoSEQ multiplex PCR, yet TCRdb's version contains in-frame clones alone and is incomplete. Found here are some 140,000 clones, around a tenth of them singletons; the top ten hold about 0.68%. Sequencing was carried out using central memory CD4+ T cells from blood. These receptors were obtained from a man aged 18 to 35 in good health.

The J gene is TRBJ1-2, the V gene TRBV6-1; 10 positions agree with TRBD1. The CDR3 extends over 13 amino acids. CDR1 is MNHNS and CDR2 is SASEGT in the germline V gene. J gave up 7 bases and V 8 bases, and 7 bases lay outside the gene matches. The CDR3 sequence: CASVWTGGVGYTF. The CDR3 nucleotides read TGTGCCAGCGTTTGGACAGGGGGTGTTGGCTACACCTTC.

The sample holds many counts of this clone. The chain carries TRBV29-1 and TRBJ2-3; 7 bases are a match to TRBD1. J lost 4 bases, V lost 4 bases, and 2 bases had no gene match. The CDR3 is made up of 12 amino acids. Germline lookup yields CDR1 SQVTM and CDR2 ANQGSEA. Here the CDR3 reads CSVAQGSDTQYF. In DNA, the CDR3 is TGCAGCGTTGCACAGGGGTCAGATACGCAGTATTTT.

This clone appeared a few times. J is TRBJ1-1 and V is TRBV7-2; possible D gene TRBD1, 6 bases. Trimming removed 5 bases at V and 2 bases at J, with 12 bases between. This CDR3 has 14 amino acids. Germline V gene data show CDR1 as SGHTA and CDR2 as FQGNSA. DNA for the CDR3: TGTGCCAGCAGCCTGGGACATATCAACACTGAAGCTTTCTTT. It translates to CASSLGHINTEAFF.

This clone has just a few counts. The chain is built from TRBV30 and TRBJ2-7; 9 bases map to TRBD2. The V gene's germline CDR1 is GTSNPN and CDR2 SVGIG (reference sequence). V lost 3 bases to trimming and J lost 7 bases; unmatched junction nucleotides: 7. This CDR3 is 13 amino acids long. The DNA for the CDR3 is TGTGCCTGGAGAGGTAGCGGGGGAGGAGAGCAGTACTTC. It encodes CAWRGSGGGEQYF.

This chain uses TRBV6-1 with TRBJ1-2, with D perhaps matching TRBD1 (6 bases). Trimming took 6 bases from V and 1 from J, leaving 12 bases between them. Germline V lookup: CDR1 MNHNS, CDR2 SASEGT. This CDR3 region has 14 residues. Here the CDR3 DNA reads TGTGCCAGCAGGGGACACGGAGATAACTATGGCTACACCTTC. Residues: CASRGHGDNYGYTF.

This clone was seen a handful of times. The chain is built from TRBV7-3 and TRBJ2-1; 7 nucleotides agree with TRBD1. Germline lookup yields CDR1 SGHTA and CDR2 FQGTGA. With V trimmed by 8 bases and J by 4 bases, 8 bases remained unmatched. The CDR3 extends over 14 amino acids. CDR3 nucleotides: TGTGCCAGCGGTACGAACAGGGGATACAATGAGCAGTTCTTC. Its protein is CASGTNRGYNEQFF.

The V gene is TRBV2, the J gene TRBJ2-3; D not certain. Trimming left V 6 bases short and J 0 bases short, with 7 bases between. CDR3 length: 13 amino acids. Looked up from germline, CDR1 is SNHLY and CDR2 is FYNNEI. CDR3 sequence (DNA): TGTGCCAGCAGCTTCCTAAGCACAGATACGCAGTATTTT. Its translation: CASSFLSTDTQYF.

As for this clone: Germline and junction disagree at one end, which may indicate a read error. CDR3 DNA: TGTGCCAGCAGGGAAGACAGGGGCACTGAAGCTTTCTTT. Amino acids: CASREDRGTEAFF. The chain has TRBV2 and TRBJ1-1, with 8 bases aligning to TRBD1. CDR1 is SNHLY and CDR2 is FYNNEI in the germline V gene. The CDR3 loop spans 13 amino acids.

This clone has only a few counts. The genes are TRBV18 and TRBJ2-1, with 10 bases aligning to TRBD2. The CDR3 consists of 19 residues. Germline V lookup: CDR1 KGHSH, CDR2 LQKENI. After removal of 0 bases from V and 0 bases from J, the junction contained 8 bases not matched to a gene. CDR3 protein: CASSPPVSLAGNSYNEQFF. The CDR3 DNA reads TGTGCCAGCTCACCACCGGTGTCACTAGCGGGGAACTCCTACAATGAGCAGTTCTTC.

In its sample, this clone was seen many times. V and J are TRBV15 and TRBJ2-7; possibly TRBD1 for D (5 bases). The germline V gene has CDR1 LNHNV and CDR2 YYDKDF (reference sequence). The CDR3 is 11 residues long. V was pared by 4 bases and J by 5 bases, with 6 bases between. CDR3 loop: CATSIRDEQYF. The CDR3 DNA reads as TGTGCCACCAGCATCAGGGACGAGCAGTACTTC.

This clone showed up just a few times. This chain joins TRBV27 and TRBJ2-1, with 9 nucleotides matching TRBD2. In germline, CDR1 is MNHEY, CDR2 SMNVEV (reference sequence). CDR3 length: 14 residues. Trimming took 2 bases from V and 7 from J; bases not matched to a gene: 3. The CDR3 DNA reads as TGTGCCAGCAGTTTACGCGGGGGGGCGAATGAGCAGTTCTTC. This codes for CASSLRGGANEQFF.

This clone has only a few counts. The chain carries TRBV4-1 and TRBJ1-5; D call uncertain. CDR1 and CDR2 from the germline V gene are MGHRA and YSYEKL. V lost 4 bases, J lost 6 bases, and 16 bases lay in between. CDR3 length: 15 amino acids. The CDR3 DNA sequence: TGCGCCAGCAGCCCAAGTGAATCGGGAAGTCAGCCCCAGCATTTT. Protein sequence: CASSPSESGSQPQHF.

The rearrangement joins TRBV7-2 to TRBJ2-3; D is unresolved. V was pared by 1 base and J by 5 bases, with 13 bases between. This CDR3 has 15 residues. Germline CDR1 and CDR2: SGHTA and FQGNSA. The CDR3 DNA is TGTGCCAGCAGCTTAGGAGGCCCCAGAATAGATACGCAGTATTTT. Translated: CASSLGGPRIDTQYF.

This rearrangement joins TRBV7-6 to TRBJ2-2, with D possibly matching TRBD2 (6 bases). The CDR3 covers 18 residues. CDR1 SGHVS and CDR2 FNYEAQ come from the germline V gene. V lost 5 bases and J lost 7, with 26 bases in between. Here the CDR3 reads CASSNPPLPSVGGGELFF. DNA of the CDR3: TGTGCCAGCAGCAACCCACCCCTACCCAGCGTGGGGGGCGGGGAGCTGTTTTTT.

The sample holds many counts of this clone. The genes are TRBV18 and TRBJ1-2; 9 bases align to TRBD1. V shed 3 bases, J shed 8 bases, and the junction held 4 bases outside the gene matches. The CDR3 totals 13 residues. Germline CDR1 is KGHSH and CDR2 is LQKENI. CDR3 DNA sequence: TGTGCCAGCTCACCCCCGGACAGGGGCGGCTACACCTTC. It is translated as CASSPPDRGGYTF.

V is TRBV28 and J is TRBJ1-2, with 9 bases matching TRBD1. CDR3 length: 16 amino acids. With 6 bases clipped from V and 4 bases from J, the junction kept 12 bases outside the gene matches. The V gene's germline CDR1 is MDHEN and CDR2 SYDVKM. CDR3 sequence (DNA): TGTGCCAGCAGGCCCTCCTCCGGGACAGGGCCCTATGGCTACACCTTC. Protein sequence: CASRPSSGTGPYGYTF.

This clone has just a few counts. This chain uses TRBV5-6 with TRBJ2-7; TRBD1 aligns across 8 bases. Germline V gene sequence: CDR1 SGHDT, CDR2 YYEEEE. The J segment lost 7 bases and the V segment lost 0 bases, leaving 9 bases of the junction unmatched. The CDR3 contains 15 residues. CDR3 sequence: CASSLAPGGQFEQYF. CDR3 sequence (DNA): TGTGCCAGCAGCTTGGCCCCAGGGGGCCAATTTGAGCAGTACTTC. Complete variable domain (other parts from reference TRBV5-6 and TRBJ2-7): DAGVTQSPTHLIKTRGQQVTLRCSPKSGHDTVSWYQQALGQGPQFIFQYYEEEERQRGNFPDRFSGHQFPNYSSELNVNALLLGDSALYLCASSLAPGGQFEQYFGPGTRLTVT.

This clone was counted only a few times. The V call is TRBV4-1, the J call TRBJ1-4, with D tentatively TRBD1 (5 bases). In germline, CDR1 is MGHRA, CDR2 YSYEKL. V gave up 3 bases and J gave up 8 bases, with 13 bases separating them. The CDR3 runs to 14 residues. Here the CDR3 DNA reads TGCGCCAGCAGCCAGGCAGGGTCTCTCGAAAAACTGTTTTTT. Translating it yields CASSQAGSLEKLFF.

As DNA, the CDR3 is TGTGCCAGCAGCCCCGGACTAGCGGGGGCAGGGGCCAACGTCCTGACTTTC. Protein product: CASSPGLAGAGANVLTF. This sequence joins TRBV7-2 and TRBJ2-6; 13 nucleotides match TRBD2. Trimming cost V 5 bases and J 4 bases; bases outside gene matches: 5. The CDR3 loop spans 17 amino acids. Germline-derived CDR1 and CDR2 are SGHTA and FQGNSA.

The J gene is TRBJ1-4, the V gene TRBV2; D gene unclear. The CDR3 spans 15 residues. The germline V and J ends were trimmed by 3 bases and 2 bases, with 10 bases remaining between them. The germline gives CDR1 SNHLY, CDR2 FYNNEI. The CDR3: CASSEARVTNEKLFF. The CDR3, as DNA: TGTGCCAGCAGTGAGGCGAGGGTTACTAATGAAAAACTGTTTTTT.

The chain carries TRBV10-3 and TRBJ2-3; 8 nucleotides match TRBD1. CDR1 and CDR2 (germline): ENHRY, SYGVKD. V lost 9 bases to trimming and J lost 1 base; unmatched junction nucleotides: 12. The length of the CDR3 is 16 residues. CDR3 region: CAIKDRENWGTDTQYF. The CDR3 nucleotides read TGTGCCATTAAGGACAGGGAAAATTGGGGCACAGATACGCAGTATTTT.